The present T cell receptor beta chain was sequenced within a study of cytomegalovirus exposure and HLA in healthy donors. The PCR was carried out with 60 Vbeta primers and 13 Jbeta primers. The repertoire was sequenced with immunoSEQ multiplex PCR; TCRdb's copy has only in-frame clones and lacks some. Of 130,000 or so clones in the sample, roughly 80% were seen once. This CDR3 spans 15 amino acids. The germline V gene encodes CDR1 SGHRS and CDR2 YFSETQ. With V trimmed by 0 bases and J by 9 bases, 9 bases remained unmatched. Source material: PBMCs. V is TRBV5-1 and J is TRBJ2-7, with 10 bases identical to TRBD2. The source of this sequence is a woman between 45 and 65 years old in good health and CMV-seropositive. The CDR3 loop is CASSLVTSGTRGQYF. The CDR3 DNA reads as TGCGCCAGCAGCTTGGTCACTAGCGGGACCCGGGGGCAGTACTTC.